The 11 T cell receptor beta chains in this list originate from one sample, sequenced in a study of cytomegalovirus exposure and HLA in healthy donors. Method: immunoSEQ multiplex PCR; TCRdb's copy keeps in-frame clones and lacks some. The profile shows some 170,000 clones, around nine tenths of them singletons. Sequencing was carried out using PBMCs. The receptor source for this set is a young man in good health and CMV-seropositive.

V usage is TRBV27 and J usage is TRBJ1-2, with 7 bases matching TRBD1. The CDR3 is 16 amino acids. With 6 bases clipped from V and 3 bases from J, the junction kept 13 bases outside the gene matches. CDR1 is MNHEY, CDR2 SMNVEV, per germline (reference sequence). The CDR3 nucleotides read TGTGCCAGCAGCACCTCACAGGGGTCTTTTGACTATGGCTACACCTTC. Translating it yields CASSTSQGSFDYGYTF.

The chain combines TRBV11-2 with TRBJ2-3; TRBD2 agrees at 7 bases. Unmatched junction bases numbered 9, after V lost 3 bases and J lost 6 bases. The germline gives CDR1 SGHAT, CDR2 FQNNGV. CDR3 size: 15 residues. The CDR3 region has the DNA TGTGCCAGCAGCTTCCTAGCGGTGACGTCCGATACGCAGTATTTT. Its protein is CASSFLAVTSDTQYF.

The rearrangement joins TRBV2 to TRBJ2-7, with 7 bases that match TRBD1. CDR1 is SNHLY and CDR2 is FYNNEI in the germline V gene. J was trimmed by 3 bases and V by 3 bases; bases with no gene match: 5. This CDR3 has 14 residues. CDR3 DNA sequence: TGTGCCAGCAGTGAGGGGACAGAAGACTACGAGCAGTACTTC. Its translation is CASSEGTEDYEQYF.

The chain links TRBV15 to TRBJ2-1; D remains ambiguous. V was shortened by 1 base and J by 6 bases, with 10 bases between the two germline ends. This CDR3 comprises 14 residues. From germline, CDR1 is LNHNV and CDR2 YYDKDF (reference sequence). CDR3 in amino acids: CATSRGQETNEQFF. The CDR3 region has the DNA TGTGCCACCAGCAGAGGTCAGGAAACCAATGAGCAGTTCTTC. Supplemented by reference TRBV15 and TRBJ2-1, the full variable domain reads DAMVIQNPRYQVTQFGKPVTLSCSQTLNHNVMYWYQQKSSQAPKLLFHYYDKDFNNEADTPDNFQSRRPNTSFCFLDIRSPGLGDTAMYLCATSRGQETNEQFFGPGTRLTVL.

The V call is TRBV5-6, the J call TRBJ2-7; 9 bases are a match to TRBD1. Germline CDR1 and CDR2: SGHDT and YYEEEE. Losses at the gene ends were 0 bases for V and 6 bases for J; bases not matched to a gene: 7. The CDR3 consists of 15 residues. In DNA form, the CDR3 reads TGTGCCAGCAGCTTGGGTCAACAGGGGGCTGGCGAGCAGTACTTC. Protein product: CASSLGQQGAGEQYF.

The chain uses TRBV6-5 and TRBJ2-1; 10 bases line up with TRBD1. Germline CDR1 is MNHEY and CDR2 is SVGAGI. This CDR3 is built from 15 residues. J lost 0 bases, V lost 7 bases, and 3 bases had no gene match. This CDR3 reads CASTGQGGSYNEQFF. In DNA, the CDR3 is TGTGCCAGCACCGGACAGGGGGGCTCCTACAATGAGCAGTTCTTC.

This clone was counted once. The chain combines TRBV28 with TRBJ2-1; the match to TRBD1 covers 11 bases. The length of the CDR3 is 15 residues. Germline V gene data show CDR1 as MDHEN and CDR2 as SYDVKM. The J segment lost 15 bases and the V segment lost 6 bases, leaving 16 bases of the junction unmatched. In DNA form, the CDR3 reads TGTGCCAGCAGCGAAGGGTCGGACAGGGGGCGATCGTTGTTCTTC. Protein: CASSEGSDRGRSLFF.

The V gene is TRBV28, the J gene TRBJ2-2; D is ambiguous. Trimming left V 6 bases short and J 4 bases short, with 9 bases between. CDR3 length: 13 amino acids. Germline CDR1 and CDR2: MDHEN and SYDVKM. CDR3 in DNA: TGTGCCAGCAGCTTACGGAGCACCGGGGAGCTGTTTTTT. Amino acid sequence: CASSLRSTGELFF. The whole variable domain, filled in from reference TRBV28 and TRBJ2-2, reads DVKVTQSSRYLVKRTGEKVFLECVQDMDHENMFWYRQDPGLGLRLIYFSYDVKMKEKGDIPEGYSVSREKKERFSLILESASTNQTSMYLCASSLRSTGELFFGEGSRLTVL.

The chain has TRBV4-1 and TRBJ2-1; 10 bases align to TRBD1. Losses at the gene ends were 0 bases for V and 9 bases for J; bases not matched to a gene: 8. The germline V gene has CDR1 MGHRA and CDR2 YSYEKL. The CDR3 spans 16 residues. This CDR3 reads CASSQDMGQGRVEQFF. DNA of the CDR3: TGCGCCAGCAGCCAAGATATGGGACAGGGGCGTGTTGAGCAGTTCTTC.

This chain links TRBV7-9 with TRBJ2-3; D ambiguous. Germline V gives CDR1 SEHNR, CDR2 FQNEAQ (reference sequence). There are 13 residues in the CDR3. Between the trimmed V and J ends, which lost 4 bases and 7 bases, there was a span of 12 bases. CDR3 in amino acids: CASSSNYPHTQYF. CDR3 DNA sequence: TGTGCCAGCAGCTCCAACTACCCCCATACGCAGTATTTT. The complete variable domain, with remaining parts taken from reference TRBV7-9 and TRBJ2-3, reads DTGVSQNPRHKITKRGQNVTFRCDPISEHNRLYWYRQTLGQGPEFLTYFQNEAQLEKSRLLSDRFSAERPKGSFSTLEIQRTEQGDSAMYLCASSSNYPHTQYFGPGTRLTVL.

The chain joins TRBV2 to TRBJ2-1; 16 bases line up with TRBD2. The CDR3 length is 18 residues. V lost 4 bases and J lost 8; bases outside the gene matches: 11. CDR1 and CDR2 (germline): SNHLY, FYNNEI. Here the CDR3 DNA reads TGTGCCAGCAGTGCTGGGACTAGCGGGGGGGCCATTAGCGATGAGCAGTTCTTC. It translates to CASSAGTSGGAISDEQFF.